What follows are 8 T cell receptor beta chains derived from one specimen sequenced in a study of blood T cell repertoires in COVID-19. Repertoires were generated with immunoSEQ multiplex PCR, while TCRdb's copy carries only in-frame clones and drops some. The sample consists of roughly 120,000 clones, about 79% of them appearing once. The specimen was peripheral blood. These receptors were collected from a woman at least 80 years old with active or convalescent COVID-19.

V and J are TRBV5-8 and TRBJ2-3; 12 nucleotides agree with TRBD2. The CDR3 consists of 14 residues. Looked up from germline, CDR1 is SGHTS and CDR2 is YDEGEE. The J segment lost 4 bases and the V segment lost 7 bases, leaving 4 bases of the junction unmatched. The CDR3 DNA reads TGTGCCAGCTCACGACTAGCGGGAGCAGATACGCAGTATTTT. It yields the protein CASSRLAGADTQYF.

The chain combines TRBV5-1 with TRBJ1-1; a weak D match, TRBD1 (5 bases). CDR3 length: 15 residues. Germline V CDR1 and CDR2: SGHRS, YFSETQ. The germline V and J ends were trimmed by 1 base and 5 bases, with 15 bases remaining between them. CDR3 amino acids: CASSLSAGAGTEAFF. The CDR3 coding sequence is TGCGCCAGCAGCTTGTCTGCTGGGGCAGGAACTGAAGCTTTCTTT.

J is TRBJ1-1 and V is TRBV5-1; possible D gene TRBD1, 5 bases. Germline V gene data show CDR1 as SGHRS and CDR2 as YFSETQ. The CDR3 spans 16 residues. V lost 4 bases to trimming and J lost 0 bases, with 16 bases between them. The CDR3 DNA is TGCGCCAGCAGCCCCGGACGGGGGACCATGAACACTGAAGCTTTCTTT. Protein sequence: CASSPGRGTMNTEAFF.

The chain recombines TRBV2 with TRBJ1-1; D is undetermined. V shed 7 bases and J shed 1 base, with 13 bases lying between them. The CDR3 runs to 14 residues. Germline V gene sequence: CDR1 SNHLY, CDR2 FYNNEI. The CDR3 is CASISGKSNTEAFF. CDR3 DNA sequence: TGTGCCAGCATTTCGGGTAAATCGAACACTGAAGCTTTCTTT.

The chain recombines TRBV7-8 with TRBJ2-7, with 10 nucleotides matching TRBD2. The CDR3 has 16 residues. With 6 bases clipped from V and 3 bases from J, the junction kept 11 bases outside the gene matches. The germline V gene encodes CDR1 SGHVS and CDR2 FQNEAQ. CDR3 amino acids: CASSDERSGRVYEQYF. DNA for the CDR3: TGTGCCAGCAGTGACGAGAGAAGCGGGAGGGTCTACGAGCAGTACTTC.

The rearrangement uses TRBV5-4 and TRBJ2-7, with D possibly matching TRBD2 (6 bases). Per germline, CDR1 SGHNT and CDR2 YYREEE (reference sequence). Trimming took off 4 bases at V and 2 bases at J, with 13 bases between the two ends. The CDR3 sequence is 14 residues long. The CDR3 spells CASSQAGRTYEQYF. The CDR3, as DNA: TGTGCCAGCAGCCAAGCGGGCAGAACCTACGAGCAGTACTTC.

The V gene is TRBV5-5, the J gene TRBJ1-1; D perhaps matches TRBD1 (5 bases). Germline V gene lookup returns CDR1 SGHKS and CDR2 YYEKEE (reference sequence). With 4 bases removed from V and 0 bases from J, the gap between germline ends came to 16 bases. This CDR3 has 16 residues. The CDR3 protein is CASSLIYRTMNTEAFF. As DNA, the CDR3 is TGTGCCAGCAGCCTAATCTACAGGACCATGAACACTGAAGCTTTCTTT.

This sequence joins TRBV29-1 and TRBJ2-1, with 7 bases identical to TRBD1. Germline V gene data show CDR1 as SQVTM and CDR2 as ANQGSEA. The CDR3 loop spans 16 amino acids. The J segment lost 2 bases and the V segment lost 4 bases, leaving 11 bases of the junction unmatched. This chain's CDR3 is CSVANPQGVAYNEQFF. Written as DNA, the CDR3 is TGCAGCGTTGCCAACCCGCAGGGGGTGGCCTACAATGAGCAGTTCTTC.